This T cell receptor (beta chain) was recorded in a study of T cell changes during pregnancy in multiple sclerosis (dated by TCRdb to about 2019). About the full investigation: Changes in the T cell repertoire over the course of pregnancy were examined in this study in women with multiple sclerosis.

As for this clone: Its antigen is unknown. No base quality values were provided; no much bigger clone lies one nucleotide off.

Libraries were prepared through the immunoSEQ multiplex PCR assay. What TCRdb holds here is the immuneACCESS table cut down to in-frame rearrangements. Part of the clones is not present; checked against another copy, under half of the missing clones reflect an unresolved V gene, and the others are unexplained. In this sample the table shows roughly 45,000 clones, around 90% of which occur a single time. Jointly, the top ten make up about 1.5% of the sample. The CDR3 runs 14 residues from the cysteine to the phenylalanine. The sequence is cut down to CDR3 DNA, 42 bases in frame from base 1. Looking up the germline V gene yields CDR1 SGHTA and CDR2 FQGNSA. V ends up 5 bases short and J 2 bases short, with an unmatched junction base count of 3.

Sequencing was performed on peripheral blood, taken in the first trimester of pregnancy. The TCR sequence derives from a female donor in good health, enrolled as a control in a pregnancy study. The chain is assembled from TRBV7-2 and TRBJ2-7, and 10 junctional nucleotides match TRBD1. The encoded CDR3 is CASSRGQGAYEQYF. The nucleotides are TGTGCCAGCAGCCGAGGACAGGGGGCCTACGAGCAGTACTTC.